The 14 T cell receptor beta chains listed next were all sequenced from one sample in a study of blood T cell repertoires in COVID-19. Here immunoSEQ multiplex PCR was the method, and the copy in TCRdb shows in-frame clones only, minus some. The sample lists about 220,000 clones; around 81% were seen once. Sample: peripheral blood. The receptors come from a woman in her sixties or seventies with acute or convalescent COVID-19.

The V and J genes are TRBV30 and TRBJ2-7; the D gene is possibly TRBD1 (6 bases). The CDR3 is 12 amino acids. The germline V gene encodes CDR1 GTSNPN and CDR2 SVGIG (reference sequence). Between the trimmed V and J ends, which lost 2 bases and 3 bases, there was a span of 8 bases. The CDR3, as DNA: TGTGCCTGGAGTTACAGGGTCTACGAGCAGTACTTC. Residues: CAWSYRVYEQYF.

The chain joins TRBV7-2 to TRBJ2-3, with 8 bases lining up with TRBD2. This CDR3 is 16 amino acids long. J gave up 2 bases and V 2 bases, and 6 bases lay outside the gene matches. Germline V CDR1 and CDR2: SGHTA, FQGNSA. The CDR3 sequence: CASSLFSGGNTDTQYF. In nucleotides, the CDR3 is TGTGCCAGCAGCTTATTCTCGGGGGGGAACACAGATACGCAGTATTTT.

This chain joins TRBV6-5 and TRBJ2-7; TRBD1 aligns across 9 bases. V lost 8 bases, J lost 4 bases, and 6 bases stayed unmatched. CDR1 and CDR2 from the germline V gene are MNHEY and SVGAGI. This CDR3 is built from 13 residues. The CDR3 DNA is TGTGCCAGCGCGGACAGGGGACCTTACGAGCAGTACTTC. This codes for CASADRGPYEQYF.

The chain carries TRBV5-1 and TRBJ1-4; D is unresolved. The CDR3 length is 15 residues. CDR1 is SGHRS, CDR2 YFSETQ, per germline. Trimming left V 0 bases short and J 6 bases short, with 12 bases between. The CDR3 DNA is TGCGCCAGCAGCTTGGAATTCCGAAGAGATGAAAAACTGTTTTTT. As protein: CASSLEFRRDEKLFF. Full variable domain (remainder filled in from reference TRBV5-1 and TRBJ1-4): KAGVTQTPRYLIKTRGQQVTLSCSPISGHRSVSWYQQTPGQGLQFLFEYFSETQRNKGNFPGRFSGRQFSNSRSEMNVSTLELGDSALYLCASSLEFRRDEKLFFGSGTQLSVL.

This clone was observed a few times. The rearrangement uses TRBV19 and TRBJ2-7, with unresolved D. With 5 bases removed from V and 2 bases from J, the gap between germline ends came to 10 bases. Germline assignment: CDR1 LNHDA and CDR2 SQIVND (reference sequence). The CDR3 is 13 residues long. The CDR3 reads CASSSDWTYEQYF. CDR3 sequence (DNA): TGTGCCAGTAGTTCTGACTGGACCTACGAGCAGTACTTC.

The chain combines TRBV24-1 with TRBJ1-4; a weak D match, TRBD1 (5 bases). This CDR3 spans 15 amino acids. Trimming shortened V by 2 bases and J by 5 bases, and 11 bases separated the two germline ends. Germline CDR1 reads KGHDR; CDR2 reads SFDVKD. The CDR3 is CATSDSGKTNEKLFF. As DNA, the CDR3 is TGTGCCACCAGTGATTCAGGGAAGACAAATGAAAAACTGTTTTTT.

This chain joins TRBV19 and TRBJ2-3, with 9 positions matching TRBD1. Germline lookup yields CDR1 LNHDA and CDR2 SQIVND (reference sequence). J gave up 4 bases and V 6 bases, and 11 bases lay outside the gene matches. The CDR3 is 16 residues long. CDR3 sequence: CASRSTGTGIPDTQYF. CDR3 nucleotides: TGTGCCAGTAGATCCACCGGGACAGGGATTCCAGATACGCAGTATTTT.

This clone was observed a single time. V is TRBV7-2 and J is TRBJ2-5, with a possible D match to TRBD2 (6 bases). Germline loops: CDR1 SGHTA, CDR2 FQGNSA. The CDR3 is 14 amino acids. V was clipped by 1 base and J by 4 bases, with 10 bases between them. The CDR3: CASSLVFSGETQYF. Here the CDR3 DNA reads TGTGCCAGCAGCTTAGTGTTTAGCGGAGAGACCCAGTACTTC.

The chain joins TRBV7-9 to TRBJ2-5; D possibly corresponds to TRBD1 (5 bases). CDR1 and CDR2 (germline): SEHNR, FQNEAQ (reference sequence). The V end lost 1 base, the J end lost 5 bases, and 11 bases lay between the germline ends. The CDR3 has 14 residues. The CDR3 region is CASSLEGQRETQYF. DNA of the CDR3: TGTGCCAGCAGCTTAGAGGGGCAGAGGGAGACCCAGTACTTC.

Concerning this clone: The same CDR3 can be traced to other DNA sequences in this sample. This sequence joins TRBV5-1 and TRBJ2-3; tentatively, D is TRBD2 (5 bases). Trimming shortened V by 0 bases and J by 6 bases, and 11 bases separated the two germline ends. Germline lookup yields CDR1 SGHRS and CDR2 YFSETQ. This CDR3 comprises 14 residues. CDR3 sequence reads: CASSLAGERDTQYF. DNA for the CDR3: TGCGCCAGCAGCTTGGCCGGGGAGAGGGATACGCAGTATTTT.

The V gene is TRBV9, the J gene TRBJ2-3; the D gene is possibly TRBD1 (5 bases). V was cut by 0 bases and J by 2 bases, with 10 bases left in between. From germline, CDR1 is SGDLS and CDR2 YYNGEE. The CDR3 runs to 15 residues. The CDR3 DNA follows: TGTGCCAGCAGCGTAGCGGAGACAGCCACAGATACGCAGTATTTT. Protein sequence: CASSVAETATDTQYF.

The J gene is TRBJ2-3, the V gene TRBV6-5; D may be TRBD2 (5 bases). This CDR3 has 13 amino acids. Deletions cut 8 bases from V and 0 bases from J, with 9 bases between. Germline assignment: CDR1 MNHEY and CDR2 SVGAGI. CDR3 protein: CASETGSTDTQYF. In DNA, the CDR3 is TGTGCCAGCGAGACGGGGAGCACAGATACGCAGTATTTT.

The CDR3 DNA sequence: TGTGCCAGCAGCTGGGGGGGGGCCCCTCAGCCCCAGCATTTT. It is translated as CASSWGGAPQPQHF. The V and J genes are TRBV7-2 and TRBJ1-5; a possible D gene is TRBD1 (6 bases). Germline lookup yields CDR1 SGHTA and CDR2 FQGNSA. Trimming removed 4 bases at V and 6 bases at J, with 13 bases between. This CDR3 has 14 amino acids.

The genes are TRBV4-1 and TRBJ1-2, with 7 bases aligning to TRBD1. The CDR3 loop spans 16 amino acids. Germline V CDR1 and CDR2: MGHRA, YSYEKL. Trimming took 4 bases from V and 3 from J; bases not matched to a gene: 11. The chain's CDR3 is CASSPTGQPADYGYTF. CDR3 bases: TGCGCCAGCAGCCCCACGGGACAGCCCGCTGACTATGGCTACACCTTC.